This TCR beta chain was retrieved from a study of T cells in Graves' hyperthyroidism and ophthalmopathy. There were TCR beta CDR3 regions amplified from RNA transcripts. TCR CDR3 underwent first-round RT-PCR with the HTBI primer set. TCRdb itself ran the multiplex PCR reads through MiXCR, one entry per CDR3 protein. The table includes a few hundred thousand distinct CDR3 sequences, 17% detected once. Concerning this clonotype itself: A much larger clone lies one base from this, so it may be a read error.

Germline V gives CDR1 SNHLY, CDR2 FYNNEI. The CDR3 is 13 residues long. The ends were cut back, 8 bases at V and 7 bases at J, with 17 bases in the middle. Patients having uncontrolled infection, another autoimmune disease, pregnancy or lactation were not included. The sample taken for sequencing was blood. The V and J genes are TRBV2 and TRBJ1-2; no firm D call. This receptor was identified in a woman in her late teens or twenties with Graves' ophthalmopathy. CDR3: CASVVGNSGGYTF. The CDR3, as DNA: TGTGCCAGCGTAGTAGGGAATTCGGGTGGCTACACCTTC.